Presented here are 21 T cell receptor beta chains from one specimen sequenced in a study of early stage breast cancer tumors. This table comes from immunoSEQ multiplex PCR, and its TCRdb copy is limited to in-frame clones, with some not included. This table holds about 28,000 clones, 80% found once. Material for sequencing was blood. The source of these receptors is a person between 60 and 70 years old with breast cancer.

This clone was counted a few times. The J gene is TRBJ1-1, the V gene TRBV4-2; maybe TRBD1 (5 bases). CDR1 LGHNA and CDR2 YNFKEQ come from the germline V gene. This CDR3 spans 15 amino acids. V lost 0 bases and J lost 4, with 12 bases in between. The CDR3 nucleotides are TGTGCCAGCAGCCAAGATTCCCCAGGGCCCACTGAAGCTTTCTTT. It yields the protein CASSQDSPGPTEAFF.

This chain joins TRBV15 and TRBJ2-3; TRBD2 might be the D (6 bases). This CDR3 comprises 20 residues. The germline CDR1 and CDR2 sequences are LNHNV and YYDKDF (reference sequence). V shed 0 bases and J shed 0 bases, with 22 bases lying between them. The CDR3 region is CATSRDRISTSSWSTDTQYF. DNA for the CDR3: TGTGCCACCAGCAGAGACCGAATCTCCACTAGCTCTTGGAGCACAGATACGCAGTATTTT.

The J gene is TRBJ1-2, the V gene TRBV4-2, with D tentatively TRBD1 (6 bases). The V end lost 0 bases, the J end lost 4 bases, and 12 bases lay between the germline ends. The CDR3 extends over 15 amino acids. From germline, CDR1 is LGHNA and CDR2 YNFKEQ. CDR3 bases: TGTGCCAGCAGCCAAGATGGTTCAGGGGCCTATGGCTACACCTTC. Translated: CASSQDGSGAYGYTF.

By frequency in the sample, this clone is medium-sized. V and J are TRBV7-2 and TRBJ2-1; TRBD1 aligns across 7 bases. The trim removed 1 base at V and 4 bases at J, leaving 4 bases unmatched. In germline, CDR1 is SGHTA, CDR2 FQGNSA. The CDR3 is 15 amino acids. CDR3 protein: CASSLGTGPYNEQFF. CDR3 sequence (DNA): TGTGCCAGCAGCTTAGGGACAGGCCCTTACAATGAGCAGTTCTTC.

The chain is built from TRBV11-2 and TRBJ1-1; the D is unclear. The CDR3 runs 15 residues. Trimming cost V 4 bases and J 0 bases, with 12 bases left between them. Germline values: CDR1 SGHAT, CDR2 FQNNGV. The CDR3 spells CASSSLGGMNTEAFF. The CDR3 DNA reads TGTGCCAGCAGCTCATTGGGAGGGATGAACACTGAAGCTTTCTTT.

The CDR3 protein is CASTPTGRVSYEQYF. CDR3 coding DNA: TGTGCCAGCACTCCCACCGGGAGAGTCTCCTACGAGCAGTACTTC. V usage is TRBV6-5 and J usage is TRBJ2-7; TRBD2 is a possible D gene (6 bases). From germline, CDR1 is MNHEY and CDR2 SVGAGI. This CDR3 contains 15 residues. The V and J ends lost 7 bases and 0 bases respectively, with 16 bases between them.

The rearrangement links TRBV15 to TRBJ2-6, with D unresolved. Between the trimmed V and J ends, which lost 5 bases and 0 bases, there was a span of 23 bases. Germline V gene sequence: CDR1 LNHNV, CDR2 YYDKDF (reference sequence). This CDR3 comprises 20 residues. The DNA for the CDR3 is TGTGCCACCAGCCCTCCCCAAACTGCCACGATCAACTCTGGGGCCAACGTCCTGACTTTC. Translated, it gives CATSPPQTATINSGANVLTF.

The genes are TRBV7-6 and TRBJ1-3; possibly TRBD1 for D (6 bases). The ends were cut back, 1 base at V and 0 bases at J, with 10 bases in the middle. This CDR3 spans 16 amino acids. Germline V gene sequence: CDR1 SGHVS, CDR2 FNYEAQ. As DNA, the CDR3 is TGTGCCAGCAGCTTAGGGACAGTCAGCTCTGGAAACACCATATATTTT. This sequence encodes CASSLGTVSSGNTIYF. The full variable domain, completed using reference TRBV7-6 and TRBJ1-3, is GAGVSQSPRYKVTKRGQDVALRCDPISGHVSLYWYRQALGQGPEFLTYFNYEAQQDKSGLPNDRFSAERPEGSISTLTIQRTEQRDSAMYRCASSLGTVSSGNTIYFGEGSWLTVV.

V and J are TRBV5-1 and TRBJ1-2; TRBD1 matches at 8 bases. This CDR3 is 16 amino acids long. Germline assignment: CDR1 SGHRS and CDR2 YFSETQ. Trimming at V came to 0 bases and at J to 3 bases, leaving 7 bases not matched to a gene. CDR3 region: CASSLAQGAIDYGYTF. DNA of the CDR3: TGCGCCAGCAGCTTGGCTCAGGGGGCTATAGACTATGGCTACACCTTC.

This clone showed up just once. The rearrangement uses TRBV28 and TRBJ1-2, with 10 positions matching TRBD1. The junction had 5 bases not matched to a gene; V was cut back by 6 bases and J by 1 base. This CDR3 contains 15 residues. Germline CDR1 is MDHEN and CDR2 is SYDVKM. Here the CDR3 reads CASRQGTGVNYGYTF. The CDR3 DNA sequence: TGTGCCAGCAGACAAGGGACAGGGGTTAACTATGGCTACACCTTC.

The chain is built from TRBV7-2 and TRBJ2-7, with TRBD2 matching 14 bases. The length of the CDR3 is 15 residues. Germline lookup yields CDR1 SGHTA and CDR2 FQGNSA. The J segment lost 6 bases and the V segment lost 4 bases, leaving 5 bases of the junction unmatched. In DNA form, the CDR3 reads TGTGCCAGCAGCTCGGGACTAGCGGGAGTGGGCGAGCAGTACTTC. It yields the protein CASSSGLAGVGEQYF.

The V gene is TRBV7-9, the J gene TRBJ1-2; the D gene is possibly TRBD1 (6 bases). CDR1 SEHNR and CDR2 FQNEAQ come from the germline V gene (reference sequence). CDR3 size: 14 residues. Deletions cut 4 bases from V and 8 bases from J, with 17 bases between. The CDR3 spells CASSSDRMIGGYTF. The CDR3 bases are TGTGCCAGCAGCTCGGACAGAATGATTGGGGGCTACACCTTC.

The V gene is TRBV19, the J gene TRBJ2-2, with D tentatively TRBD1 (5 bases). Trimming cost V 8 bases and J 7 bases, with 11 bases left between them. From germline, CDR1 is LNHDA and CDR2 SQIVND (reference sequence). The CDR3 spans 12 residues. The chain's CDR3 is CASHRMGGELFF. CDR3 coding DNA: TGTGCCAGTCACAGGATGGGCGGGGAGCTGTTTTTT.

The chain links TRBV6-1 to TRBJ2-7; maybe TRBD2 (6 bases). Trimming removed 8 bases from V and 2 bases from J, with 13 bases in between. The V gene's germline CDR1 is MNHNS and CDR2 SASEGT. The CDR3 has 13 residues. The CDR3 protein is CASARGIPYEQYF. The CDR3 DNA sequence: TGTGCCAGCGCACGGGGGATTCCCTACGAGCAGTACTTC.

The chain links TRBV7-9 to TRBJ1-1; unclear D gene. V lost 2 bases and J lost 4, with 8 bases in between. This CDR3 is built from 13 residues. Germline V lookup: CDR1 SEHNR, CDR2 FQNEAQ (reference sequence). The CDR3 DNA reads TGTGCCAGCAGCTTATTAACGGGCACTGAAGCTTTCTTT. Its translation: CASSLLTGTEAFF.

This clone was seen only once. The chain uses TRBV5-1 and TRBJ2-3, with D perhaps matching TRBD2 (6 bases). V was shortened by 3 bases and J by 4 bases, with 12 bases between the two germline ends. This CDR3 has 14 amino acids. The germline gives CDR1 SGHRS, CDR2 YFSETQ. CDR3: CASSSTGASDTQYF. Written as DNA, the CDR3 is TGCGCCAGCAGCTCCACGGGAGCATCAGATACGCAGTATTTT. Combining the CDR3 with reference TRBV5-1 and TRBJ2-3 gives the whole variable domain KAGVTQTPRYLIKTRGQQVTLSCSPISGHRSVSWYQQTPGQGLQFLFEYFSETQRNKGNFPGRFSGRQFSNSRSEMNVSTLELGDSALYLCASSSTGASDTQYFGPGTRLTVL.

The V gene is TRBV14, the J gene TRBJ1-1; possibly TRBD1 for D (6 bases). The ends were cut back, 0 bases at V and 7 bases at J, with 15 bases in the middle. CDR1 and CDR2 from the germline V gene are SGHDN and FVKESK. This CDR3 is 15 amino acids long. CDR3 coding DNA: TGTGCCAGCAGCCAAGATTTTGGGACAAGCCATGAAGCTTTCTTT. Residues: CASSQDFGTSHEAFF.

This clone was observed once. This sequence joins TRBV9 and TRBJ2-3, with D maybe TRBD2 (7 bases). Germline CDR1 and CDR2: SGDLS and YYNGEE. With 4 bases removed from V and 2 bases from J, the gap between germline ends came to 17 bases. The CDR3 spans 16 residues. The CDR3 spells CASSTLGGGLTDTQYF. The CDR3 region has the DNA TGTGCCAGCAGCACTCTGGGAGGGGGGCTCACAGATACGCAGTATTTT.

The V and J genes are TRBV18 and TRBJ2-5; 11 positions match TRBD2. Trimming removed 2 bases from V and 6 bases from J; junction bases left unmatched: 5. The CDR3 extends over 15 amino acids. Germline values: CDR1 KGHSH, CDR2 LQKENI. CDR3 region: CASSPTSGSKKTQYF. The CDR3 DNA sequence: TGTGCCAGCTCACCAACTAGCGGGAGTAAAAAGACCCAGTACTTC.

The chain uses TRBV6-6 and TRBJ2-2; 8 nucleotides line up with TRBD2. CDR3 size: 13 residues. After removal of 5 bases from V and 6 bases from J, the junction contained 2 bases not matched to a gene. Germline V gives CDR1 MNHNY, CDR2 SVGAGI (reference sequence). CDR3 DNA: TGTGCCAGCAGTCTACTAGCGGCCGGGGAGCTGTTTTTT. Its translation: CASSLLAAGELFF.

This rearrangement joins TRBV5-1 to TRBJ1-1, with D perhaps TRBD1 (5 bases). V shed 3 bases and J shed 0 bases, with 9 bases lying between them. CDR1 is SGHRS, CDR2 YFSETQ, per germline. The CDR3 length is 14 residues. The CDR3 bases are TGCGCCAGCAGCTGGGGACTGATGAACACTGAAGCTTTCTTT. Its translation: CASSWGLMNTEAFF.